This T cell receptor (beta chain) was retrieved from a study of Tregs in tolerant kidney transplant recipients. Study-wide context: Recipients received nonmyeloablative bone marrow transplants from related graft donors, with transient mixed chimerism. Findings and limits, study-wide: Some patients' samples used different primers over time, so nucleotide sequences weren't comparable. Tregs expanded with activated donor B cells seemed most donor-specific.

CD4+CD25+CD127- Tregs, CD4+CD25- non-Tregs, CD4 and CD8 cells were sorted. V trimming: 3 bases; J trimming: 5 bases; junction bases outside the gene matches: 8. Germline CDR1 reads SEHNR; CDR2 reads FQNEAQ (reference sequence). The CDR3 is made up of 16 amino acids. As concerns this clone: What it binds is unknown.

Method: immunoSEQ multiplex PCR; TCRdb's copy keeps in-frame clones and lacks some. This table holds roughly 66,000 clones, roughly 92% found once. The material was CD8+ T cells from blood, obtained before the transplant. This receptor was obtained from a human donor who received a combined kidney and bone marrow transplant. The chain couples TRBV7-9 to TRBJ2-3; 10 bases line up with TRBD2. CDR3 nucleotide sequence: TGTGCCAGCAGCTTTGTTCTAGCGGGAGATAAAGATACGCAGTATTTT. Protein: CASSFVLAGDKDTQYF.